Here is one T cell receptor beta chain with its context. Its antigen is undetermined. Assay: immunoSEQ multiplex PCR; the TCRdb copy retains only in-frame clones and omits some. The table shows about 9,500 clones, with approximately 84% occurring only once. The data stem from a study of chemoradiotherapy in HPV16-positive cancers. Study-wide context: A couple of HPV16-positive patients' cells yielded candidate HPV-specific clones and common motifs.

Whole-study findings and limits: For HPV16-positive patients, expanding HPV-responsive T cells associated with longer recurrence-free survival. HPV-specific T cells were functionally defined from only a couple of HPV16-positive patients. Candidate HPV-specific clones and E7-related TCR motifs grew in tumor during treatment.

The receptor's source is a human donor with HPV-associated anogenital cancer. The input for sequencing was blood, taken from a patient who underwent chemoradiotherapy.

CDR3 DNA: TGTGCCAGCAGTGTTTCGGGGAAGAAGCCTGAAGCTTTCTTT. This gives the protein CASSVSGKKPEAFF. This chain connects TRBV25-1 to TRBJ1-1, with D unresolved. The germline CDR1 and CDR2 sequences are MGHDK and SYGVNS. The CDR3 runs to 14 residues. V gave up 4 bases and J gave up 6 bases, with 15 bases separating them.